This T cell receptor (beta chain) was captured in a study of CD8 T cells in ankylosing spondylitis. Libraries of TCR beta came from quantitative 5'-RACE with molecular barcodes. MiXCR was run by TCRdb on the 5' RACE reads, yielding one entry per CDR3 protein. The repertoire holds over 150,000 distinct CDR3 sequences, with roughly 13% as singletons. This clonotype appeared a few times. Germline V gives CDR1 SGHAT, CDR2 FQNNGV. V was cut by 1 base and J by 3 bases, with 19 bases left in between. The CDR3 is 17 residues long. Sequenced input: blood, either unsorted or a sorted T cell fraction (not recorded which). V and J are TRBV11-2 and TRBJ2-7; possible D gene TRBD1, 5 bases. The source is a male donor with ankylosing spondylitis or in good health (not recorded which). DNA for the CDR3: TGTGCCAGCAGCTTAGGAAAAGGGGTGGCTTCGCGCTACGAGCAGTACTTC. Amino acid sequence: CASSLGKGVASRYEQYF.